This T cell receptor (beta chain) was recorded in a study of shared clonotypes between healthy human individuals. V lost 0 bases and J 2 bases, leaving 11 bases between the germline ends. Germline V gene data show CDR1 as KGHSH and CDR2 as LQKENI. This CDR3 comprises 15 residues. Assay used: immunoSEQ multiplex PCR; TCRdb lists only in-frame clones, some missing. The sample records roughly 680,000 clones, 55% to 75% being singletons. The sequence was collected from a woman between 25 and 40 years old in good health. The source material was memory CD4+ T cells sorted from blood. Subset given: CD45RA-negative fraction. This chain uses TRBV18 with TRBJ2-7; D not certain. CDR3: CASSPPRATAYEQYF. Written as DNA, the CDR3 is TGTGCCAGCTCACCACCGAGAGCTACAGCCTACGAGCAGTACTTC.